Below, one TCR beta chain is given with its context. Its cognate antigen is unknown. These data originate in a study of T cell responses to AZD1222 COVID-19 vaccine. Trimming stripped 3 bases from V and 0 bases from J, with 12 bases between. The CDR3 has 16 residues. Looked up from germline, CDR1 is MNHEY and CDR2 is SVGEGT. Study-wide findings and caveats: A reported finding is that nearly half of spike-specific TCRs target unmutated variant regions. Spike regions recognized by vaccine-associated CD4 TCRs spanned the protein, led by 160-218 and 743-854. Spike-specific TCR breadth and depth went up after people got two AZD1222 doses. Possibly, clonal diversity was underestimated; donors were largely white British and included more females.

Some clones are missing from TCRdb's copy, which holds only in-frame ones; the method was immunoSEQ multiplex PCR. In the table there are about 150,000 clones, 88% of which are singletons. The clonotype comes from an adult who received the MenACWY meningococcal vaccine as a control. This specimen was peripheral blood, taken 28 days after the second dose of the MenACWY control vaccine. The genes are TRBV6-2 or TRBV6-3 and TRBJ1-3; D gene uncertain. CDR3 residues: CASSYQDRVSGNTIYF. CDR3 DNA sequence: TGTGCCAGCAGTTATCAGGACCGCGTCTCTGGAAACACCATATATTTT.